This entry is about one T cell receptor beta chain. Per the study methods: Reference gene primers were amplified, and this amplification served to estimate nucleated cell counts. TCRdb's copy holds only in-frame clones and misses some; the assay was immunoSEQ multiplex PCR. The DNA gave D and trimming, while V, J and clone size come from that table. This sample yields 250,000 to 300,000 clones, of which more than 75% are seen a single time; roughly 15% belongs to the top ten. This record belongs to a study of blood T cell repertoires in COVID-19. Whole-study context: COVID-19 samples, acute and convalescent, were from the United States, Italy and Spain. Sample material is recorded as cDNA or gDNA derived from T cells, B-cell-depleted T cells, or PBMCs.

Among Cohort 3 donors, those recovered had two negative PCRs, clearance, or symptom resolution. Sample: PBMCs or T cells enriched from blood (not recorded which). This receptor was taken from a man aged 18 to 30 who had recovered from COVID-19.

This CDR3 reads CASSLSRDRVRQSSYNEQFF. For the CDR3, the DNA is TGTGCCAGCAGCTTGAGCCGGGACAGGGTAAGACAGAGCTCCTACAATGAGCAGTTCTTC. The rearrangement joins TRBV13 to TRBJ2-1; 9 positions agree with TRBD1. Germline CDR1 reads PRHDT; CDR2 reads FYEKMQ (reference sequence). Trimming removed 3 bases from V and 0 bases from J; junction bases left unmatched: 15. The CDR3 loop spans 20 amino acids.